The 27 T cell receptor beta chains given below trace back to one sample, sequenced in a study of long-term antiretroviral therapy in people with HIV. Version v3.0 of the immunoSEQ assay ran at survey level. Method: immunoSEQ multiplex PCR; TCRdb's copy keeps in-frame clones and lacks some. The data contain about 36,000 clones, 90% to 95% of them singletons. The material was unsorted PBMCs, obtained 4.1 years after starting antiretroviral therapy. The receptor source for this set is a woman aged 45-59 years with HIV.

The chain combines TRBV30 with TRBJ2-6, with unresolved D. Germline V gene lookup returns CDR1 GTSNPN and CDR2 SVGIG (reference sequence). V lost 8 bases to trimming and J lost 0 bases, with 14 bases between them. This CDR3 has 15 residues. The CDR3 DNA reads as TGTGCCACTGCGTCGGATCTCTCTGGGGCCAACGTCCTGACTTTC. This translates into CATASDLSGANVLTF.

This rearrangement joins TRBV6-6 to TRBJ2-5, with D unclear. Germline CDR1 is MNHNY and CDR2 is SVGAGI (reference sequence). V lost 7 bases, J lost 1 base, and 16 bases lay in between. The CDR3 runs to 15 residues. The CDR3 sequence is CASTPTPRLQETQYF. The DNA for the CDR3 is TGTGCCAGCACCCCGACCCCCCGTCTCCAAGAGACCCAGTACTTC.

The chain has TRBV6-1 and TRBJ2-6; tentatively, D is TRBD1 (6 bases). V shed 4 bases and J shed 0 bases, with 13 bases lying between them. The CDR3 extends over 17 amino acids. Germline CDR1 and CDR2: MNHNS and SASEGT. The CDR3 is CASSVDSPNSGANVLTF. For the CDR3, the DNA is TGTGCCAGCAGTGTGGACAGTCCAAACTCTGGGGCCAACGTCCTGACTTTC.

The gene calls are TRBV5-4 and TRBJ1-1; TRBD1 is a possible D gene (6 bases). Trimming cost V 4 bases and J 0 bases, with 16 bases left between them. This CDR3 comprises 16 residues. Germline loops: CDR1 SGHNT, CDR2 YYREEE (reference sequence). The CDR3 loop reads CASSLAGAGMNTEAFF. CDR3 in DNA: TGTGCCAGCAGCCTAGCAGGGGCAGGCATGAACACTGAAGCTTTCTTT.

J is TRBJ1-2 and V is TRBV5-4; TRBD1 aligns across 9 bases. Germline CDR1 and CDR2: SGHNT and YYREEE (reference sequence). The CDR3 has 16 amino acids. V lost 4 bases to trimming and J lost 0 bases; unmatched junction nucleotides: 7. CDR3 sequence: CASSLPGQGTNYGYTF. Here the CDR3 DNA reads TGTGCCAGCAGCCTTCCGGGACAGGGTACTAACTATGGCTACACCTTC.

The V call is TRBV9, the J call TRBJ1-1; D might be TRBD1 (5 bases). The V gene's germline CDR1 is SGDLS and CDR2 YYNGEE. The CDR3 consists of 14 residues. V was cut by 3 bases and J by 4 bases, with 13 bases left in between. The CDR3: CASSGQRGFTEAFF. The CDR3 DNA follows: TGTGCCAGCAGCGGACAAAGGGGTTTCACTGAAGCTTTCTTT.

The rearrangement links TRBV30 to TRBJ2-1; D gene unclear. Trimming stripped 0 bases from V and 2 bases from J, with 11 bases between. The CDR3 consists of 15 residues. Germline V gene sequence: CDR1 GTSNPN, CDR2 SVGIG (reference sequence). CDR3 sequence (DNA): TGTGCCTGGAGTGTACGAGGACGGACCTACAATGAGCAGTTCTTC. The encoded protein is CAWSVRGRTYNEQFF.

A few counts support this clone. The genes are TRBV2 and TRBJ2-7; D might be TRBD2 (5 bases). Trimming cost V 6 bases and J 2 bases, with 14 bases left between them. This CDR3 comprises 14 residues. CDR1 is SNHLY, CDR2 FYNNEI, per germline. CDR3 sequence reads: CASSQELEAYEQYF. CDR3 DNA sequence: TGTGCCAGCAGCCAGGAACTAGAGGCCTACGAGCAGTACTTC.

The chain is built from TRBV14 and TRBJ1-6; the D is unclear. V gave up 4 bases and J gave up 5 bases, with 15 bases separating them. The CDR3 runs 16 residues. The germline CDR1 and CDR2 sequences are SGHDN and FVKESK. The CDR3 loop is CASSLHGTVNNSPLHF. The DNA of the CDR3 is TGTGCCAGCAGCCTACACGGCACAGTGAATAATTCACCCCTCCACTTT.

This chain uses TRBV19 with TRBJ1-2, with D maybe TRBD1 (5 bases). Germline V gene sequence: CDR1 LNHDA, CDR2 SQIVND (reference sequence). The CDR3 is 14 residues long. V lost 5 bases to trimming and J lost 8 bases, with 18 bases between them. The DNA of the CDR3 is TGTGCCAGTAGTGCTGCCCCGACGGGGGGAGGCTACACCTTC. As protein: CASSAAPTGGGYTF.

This chain joins TRBV2 and TRBJ2-3; TRBD1 or TRBD2 may be the D gene (6 bases each). Germline V gene sequence: CDR1 SNHLY, CDR2 FYNNEI. The CDR3 runs 16 residues. Trimming took off 3 bases at V and 2 bases at J, with 15 bases between the two ends. The CDR3 region is CASSDFGGPVTDTQYF. The CDR3 region has the DNA TGTGCCAGCAGTGACTTTGGGGGGCCGGTCACAGATACGCAGTATTTT.

The genes are TRBV5-1 and TRBJ2-3; 7 bases are shared with TRBD2. The CDR3 is 15 residues long. The germline V gene has CDR1 SGHRS and CDR2 YFSETQ. J was trimmed by 0 bases and V by 2 bases; bases with no gene match: 3. The CDR3, as DNA: TGCGCCAGCAGCTTTAGCGGGTTAAGCACAGATACGCAGTATTTT. As protein: CASSFSGLSTDTQYF.

This clone was observed once. The rearrangement joins TRBV9 to TRBJ1-1; D is ambiguous. This CDR3 comprises 13 residues. Germline CDR1 is SGDLS and CDR2 is YYNGEE. The ends were cut back, 0 bases at V and 3 bases at J, with 6 bases in the middle. The CDR3: CASSVGRDTEAFF. For the CDR3, the DNA is TGTGCCAGCAGCGTAGGGCGGGACACTGAAGCTTTCTTT.

This chain joins TRBV20-1 and TRBJ1-3, with no clear D. The CDR3 runs 11 residues. V lost 3 bases, J lost 4 bases, and 4 bases lay in between. The V gene's germline CDR1 is DFQATT and CDR2 SNEGSKA (reference sequence). For the CDR3, the DNA is TGCAGTGCTAGGATGGGAAACACCATATATTTT. This sequence encodes CSARMGNTIYF.

This clone showed up just a few times. The V gene is TRBV2, the J gene TRBJ2-7; possibly TRBD1 for D (6 bases). Trimming removed 4 bases from V and 6 bases from J, with 19 bases in between. CDR3 length: 15 residues. Germline values: CDR1 SNHLY, CDR2 FYNNEI. The CDR3, as DNA: TGTGCCAGCAGTGCGGGGAGAACAGGGAGTGGCGAGCAGTACTTC. It is translated as CASSAGRTGSGEQYF.

The genes are TRBV5-4 and TRBJ2-7, with TRBD1 as a possible D gene (7 bases). Germline-derived CDR1 and CDR2 are SGHNT and YYREEE (reference sequence). The length of the CDR3 is 13 residues. V lost 1 base to trimming and J lost 5 bases, with 10 bases between them. CDR3 loop: CASSLSGGNEQYF. As DNA, the CDR3 is TGTGCCAGCAGCTTGTCAGGGGGGAACGAGCAGTACTTC. The full variable domain, completed using reference TRBV5-4 and TRBJ2-7, is ETGVTQSPTHLIKTRGQQVTLRCSSQSGHNTVSWYQQALGQGPQFIFQYYREEENGRGNFPPRFSGLQFPNYSSELNVNALELDDSALYLCASSLSGGNEQYFGPGTRLTVT.

The V and J genes are TRBV5-1 and TRBJ2-7, with 7 nucleotides matching TRBD1. Germline CDR1 is SGHRS and CDR2 is YFSETQ. V trimming: 4 bases; J trimming: 3 bases; junction bases outside the gene matches: 13. The CDR3 is made up of 16 amino acids. The CDR3 is CASSQRQGSSVYEQYF. The CDR3 coding sequence is TGCGCCAGCAGCCAACGACAGGGCTCATCGGTCTACGAGCAGTACTTC. Variable domain in full (rest from reference TRBV5-1 and TRBJ2-7): KAGVTQTPRYLIKTRGQQVTLSCSPISGHRSVSWYQQTPGQGLQFLFEYFSETQRNKGNFPGRFSGRQFSNSRSEMNVSTLELGDSALYLCASSQRQGSSVYEQYFGPGTRLTVT.

This rearrangement joins TRBV6-1 to TRBJ2-1, with TRBD2 identical over 7 bases. Germline assignment: CDR1 MNHNS and CDR2 SASEGT. The CDR3 loop spans 21 amino acids. V gave up 0 bases and J gave up 0 bases; unmatched junction bases: 17. As DNA, the CDR3 is TGTGCCAGCAGTGAAGCGCGGAGGGCGTCCGCGGGGGTCTTCTCCTACAATGAGCAGTTCTTC. Translation: CASSEARRASAGVFSYNEQFF.

The chain employs TRBV19 and TRBJ1-1; D might be TRBD1 (6 bases). Germline values: CDR1 LNHDA, CDR2 SQIVND (reference sequence). Trimming took 5 bases from V and 2 from J, leaving 15 bases between them. The CDR3 contains 15 residues. CDR3 in DNA: TGTGCCAGTAGTCTCGGACAGCTCATAAACACTGAAGCTTTCTTT. Residues: CASSLGQLINTEAFF.

The rearrangement joins TRBV7-9 to TRBJ1-2; D is undetermined. The V end lost 6 bases, the J end lost 0 bases, and 17 bases lay between the germline ends. CDR3 length equals 16 residues. Germline assignment: CDR1 SEHNR and CDR2 FQNEAQ (reference sequence). As DNA, the CDR3 is TGTGCCAGCAGTCCAAACCCGGCCATAGCTAACTATGGCTACACCTTC. This encodes CASSPNPAIANYGYTF.

The chain carries TRBV11-2 and TRBJ2-4; 8 nucleotides align to TRBD2. Germline CDR1 is SGHAT and CDR2 is FQNNGV. This CDR3 has 15 amino acids. After removal of 4 bases from V and 4 bases from J, the junction contained 6 bases not matched to a gene. The CDR3 DNA is TGTGCCAGCAGCTCTCTTCGGGGGGGGAAAAACATTCAGTACTTC. As protein: CASSSLRGGKNIQYF.

This rearrangement joins TRBV7-6 to TRBJ2-5; D call uncertain. CDR3 length: 14 amino acids. From germline, CDR1 is SGHVS and CDR2 FNYEAQ. With 1 base removed from V and 3 bases from J, the gap between germline ends came to 9 bases. CDR3 nucleotides: TGTGCCAGCAGCTTAGACCCCTATAAAGAGACCCAGTACTTC. It is translated as CASSLDPYKETQYF.

The chain combines TRBV4-3 with TRBJ1-2, with TRBD1 as a possible D gene (6 bases). Trimming took off 1 base at V and 1 base at J, with 19 bases between the two ends. Germline V gene sequence: CDR1 LGHNA, CDR2 YSLEER. The CDR3 is 18 residues long. The CDR3 DNA is TGCGCCAGCAGCCAAGGCCCATCGGGGGACACCGTTAACTATGGCTACACCTTC. Protein: CASSQGPSGDTVNYGYTF.

V is TRBV11-2 and J is TRBJ2-1, with TRBD2 matching over 7 bases. Germline CDR1 reads SGHAT; CDR2 reads FQNNGV. The length of the CDR3 is 16 residues. Trimming took 4 bases from V and 7 from J; bases not matched to a gene: 13. In nucleotides, the CDR3 is TGTGCCAGCAGCTCCGCCGGGACTAAGGGCCGGAATGAGCAGTTCTTC. Translated: CASSSAGTKGRNEQFF.

This chain connects TRBV6-5 to TRBJ2-1; D gene unclear. The CDR3 totals 15 residues. V shed 0 bases and J shed 5 bases, with 11 bases lying between them. From germline, CDR1 is MNHEY and CDR2 SVGAGI. CDR3: CASSYSSLFHNEQFF. DNA of the CDR3: TGTGCCAGCAGTTACTCGAGTCTGTTTCACAATGAGCAGTTCTTC.

This rearrangement joins TRBV9 to TRBJ2-2, with D tentatively TRBD1 or TRBD2 (6 bases each). CDR1 SGDLS and CDR2 YYNGEE come from the germline V gene. The CDR3 loop spans 16 amino acids. V was cut by 0 bases and J by 4 bases, with 13 bases left in between. The CDR3: CASSVVTGRTTGELFF. The CDR3 DNA reads TGTGCCAGCAGCGTAGTAACAGGGAGGACCACCGGGGAGCTGTTTTTT.

The chain links TRBV6-6 to TRBJ2-7, with 8 bases identical to TRBD1. Germline assignment: CDR1 MNHNY and CDR2 SVGAGI (reference sequence). The junction had 13 bases not matched to a gene; V was cut back by 2 bases and J by 7 bases. CDR3 size: 16 residues. Here the CDR3 DNA reads TGTGCCAGCAGTTACCCCGGCCTCAGGGGGCGGCGGGAGCAGTACTTC. Protein sequence: CASSYPGLRGRREQYF.